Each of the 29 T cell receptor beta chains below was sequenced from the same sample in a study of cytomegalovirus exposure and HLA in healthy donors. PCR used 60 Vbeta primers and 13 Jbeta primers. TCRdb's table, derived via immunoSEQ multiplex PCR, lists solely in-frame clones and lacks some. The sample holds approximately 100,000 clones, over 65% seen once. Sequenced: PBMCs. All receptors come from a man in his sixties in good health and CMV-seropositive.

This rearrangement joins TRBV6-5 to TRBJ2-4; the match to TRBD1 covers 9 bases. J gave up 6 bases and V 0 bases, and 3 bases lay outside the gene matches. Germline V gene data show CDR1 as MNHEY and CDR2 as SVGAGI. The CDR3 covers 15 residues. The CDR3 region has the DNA TGTGCCAGCAGTTACTCAGGACAGGGGAGAAACATTCAGTACTTC. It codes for CASSYSGQGRNIQYF.

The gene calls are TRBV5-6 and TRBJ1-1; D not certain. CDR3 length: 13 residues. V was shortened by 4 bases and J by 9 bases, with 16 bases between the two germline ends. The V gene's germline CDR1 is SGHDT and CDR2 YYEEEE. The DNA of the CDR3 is TGTGCCAGCAGCCCGACGCCGGGAGCAAAAGCTTTCTTT. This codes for CASSPTPGAKAFF.

The CDR3 region is CASSLEGLMNTEAFF. For the CDR3, the DNA is TGTGCCAGCAGCTTGGAGGGGCTGATGAACACTGAAGCTTTCTTT. The V and J genes are TRBV5-5 and TRBJ1-1, with D perhaps matching TRBD1 (5 bases). Germline lookup yields CDR1 SGHKS and CDR2 YYEKEE (reference sequence). The CDR3 is 15 amino acids. Trimming took off 0 bases at V and 0 bases at J, with 9 bases between the two ends.

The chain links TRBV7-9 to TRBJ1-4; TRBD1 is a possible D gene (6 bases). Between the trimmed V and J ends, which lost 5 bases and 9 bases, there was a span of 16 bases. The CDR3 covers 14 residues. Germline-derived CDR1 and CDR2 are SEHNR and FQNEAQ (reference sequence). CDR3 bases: TGTGCCAGCAGCGACGCCCCTCAGGGGCAAAAACTGTTTTTT. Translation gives CASSDAPQGQKLFF.

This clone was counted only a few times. The CDR3 loop is CSAWRDEKLFF. Written as DNA, the CDR3 is TGCAGTGCATGGAGGGATGAAAAACTGTTTTTT. The rearrangement links TRBV20-1 to TRBJ1-4, with D hard to call. Germline CDR1 and CDR2: DFQATT and SNEGSKA (reference sequence). The CDR3 has 11 amino acids. Trimming pared 6 bases from V and 6 bases from J, leaving 8 bases between.

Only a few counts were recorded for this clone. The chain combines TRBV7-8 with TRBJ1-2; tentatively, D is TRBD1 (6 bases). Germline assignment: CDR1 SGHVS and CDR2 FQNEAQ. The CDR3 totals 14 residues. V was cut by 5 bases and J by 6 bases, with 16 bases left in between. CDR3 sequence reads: CASSPRDNSNGYTF. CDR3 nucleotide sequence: TGTGCCAGCAGCCCTCGGGACAATTCGAATGGCTACACCTTC.

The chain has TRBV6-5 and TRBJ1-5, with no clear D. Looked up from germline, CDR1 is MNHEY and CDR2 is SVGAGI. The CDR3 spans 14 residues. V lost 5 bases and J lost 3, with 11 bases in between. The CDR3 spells CASSEVRYNQPQHF. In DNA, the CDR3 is TGTGCCAGCAGTGAGGTCAGATACAATCAGCCCCAGCATTTT.

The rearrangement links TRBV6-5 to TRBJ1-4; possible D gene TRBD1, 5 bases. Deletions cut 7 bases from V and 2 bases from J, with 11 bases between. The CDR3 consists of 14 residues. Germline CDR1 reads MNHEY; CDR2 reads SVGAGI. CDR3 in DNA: TGTGCCAGCACCCCCGGGGGGACTAATGAAAAACTGTTTTTT. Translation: CASTPGGTNEKLFF.

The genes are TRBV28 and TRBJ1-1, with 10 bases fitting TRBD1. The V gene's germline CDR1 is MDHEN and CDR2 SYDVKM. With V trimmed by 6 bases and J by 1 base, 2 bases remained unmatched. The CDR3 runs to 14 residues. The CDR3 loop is CASRGQGPNTEAFF. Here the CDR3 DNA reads TGTGCCAGCAGGGGACAGGGGCCGAACACTGAAGCTTTCTTT.

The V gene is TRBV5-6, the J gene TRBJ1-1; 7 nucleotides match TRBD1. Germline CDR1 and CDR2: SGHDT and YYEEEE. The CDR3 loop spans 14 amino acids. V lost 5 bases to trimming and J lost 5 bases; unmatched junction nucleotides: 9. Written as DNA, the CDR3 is TGTGCCAGCAGGTACAGGGGCGGGGGGACTGAAGCTTTCTTT. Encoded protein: CASRYRGGGTEAFF.

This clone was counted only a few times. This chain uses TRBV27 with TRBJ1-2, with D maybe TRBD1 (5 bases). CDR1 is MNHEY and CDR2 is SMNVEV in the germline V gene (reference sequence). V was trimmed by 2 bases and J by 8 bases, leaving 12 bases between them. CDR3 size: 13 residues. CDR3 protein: CASSLRQGNGYTF. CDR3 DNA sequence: TGTGCCAGCAGTTTAAGGCAGGGCAACGGCTACACCTTC.

CDR3 sequence (DNA): TGTGCCAGCTGGAACAGGGGGCGGAACGAGCAGTACTTC. Residues: CASWNRGRNEQYF. This chain joins TRBV5-4 and TRBJ2-5; 9 bases agree with TRBD1. Judging by the DNA end, TRBJ2-7 fits better; the J call may be wrong. CDR3 length equals 13 residues. CDR1 is SGHNT and CDR2 is YYREEE in the germline V gene (reference sequence).

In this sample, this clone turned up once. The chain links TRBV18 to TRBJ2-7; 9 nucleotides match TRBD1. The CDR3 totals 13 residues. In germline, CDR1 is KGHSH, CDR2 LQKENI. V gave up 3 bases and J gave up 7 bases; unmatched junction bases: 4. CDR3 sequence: CASSPTGGREQYF. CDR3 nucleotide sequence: TGTGCCAGCTCACCGACAGGGGGTCGGGAGCAGTACTTC.

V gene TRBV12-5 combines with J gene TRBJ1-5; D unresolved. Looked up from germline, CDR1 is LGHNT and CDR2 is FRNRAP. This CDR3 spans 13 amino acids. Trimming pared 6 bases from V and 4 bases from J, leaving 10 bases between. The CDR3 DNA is TGTGCTAGTGGACCGGGGAAAAATCAGCCCCAGCATTTT. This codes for CASGPGKNQPQHF.

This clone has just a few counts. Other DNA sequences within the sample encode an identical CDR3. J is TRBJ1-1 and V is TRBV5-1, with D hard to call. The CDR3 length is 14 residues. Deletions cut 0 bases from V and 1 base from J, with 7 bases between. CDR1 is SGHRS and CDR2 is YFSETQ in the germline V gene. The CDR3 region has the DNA TGCGCCAGCAGCTTGGCTGGAGGGAACACTGAAGCTTTCTTT. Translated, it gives CASSLAGGNTEAFF.

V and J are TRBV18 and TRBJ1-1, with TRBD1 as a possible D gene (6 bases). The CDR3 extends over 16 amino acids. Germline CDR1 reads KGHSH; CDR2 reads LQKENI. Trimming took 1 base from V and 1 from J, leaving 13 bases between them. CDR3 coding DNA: TGTGCCAGCTCACCACGGCAGGGGCCGGAGAACACTGAAGCTTTCTTT. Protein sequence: CASSPRQGPENTEAFF.

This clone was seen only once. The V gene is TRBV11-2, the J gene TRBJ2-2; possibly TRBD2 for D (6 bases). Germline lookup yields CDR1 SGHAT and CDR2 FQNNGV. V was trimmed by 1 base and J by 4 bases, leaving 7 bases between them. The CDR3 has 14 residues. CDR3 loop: CASSLVGGTGELFF. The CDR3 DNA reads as TGTGCCAGCAGCTTAGTGGGGGGCACCGGGGAGCTGTTTTTT.

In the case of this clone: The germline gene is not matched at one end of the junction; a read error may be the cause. The CDR3 nucleotides are TGTGCCAGCAGTAAAGCTCCCGGACAGGGTATTGACACTGAAGCTTTCTTT. Its protein is CASSKAPGQGIDTEAFF. The chain is built from TRBV6-1 and TRBJ1-1, with TRBD1 matching 8 bases. The CDR3 runs to 17 residues. CDR1 and CDR2 (germline): MNHNS, SASEGT.

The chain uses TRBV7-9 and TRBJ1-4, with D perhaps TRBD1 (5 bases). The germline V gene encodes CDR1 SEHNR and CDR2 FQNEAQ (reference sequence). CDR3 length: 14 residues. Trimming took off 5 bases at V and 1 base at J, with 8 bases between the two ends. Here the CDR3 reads CASSTDRTNEKLFF. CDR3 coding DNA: TGTGCCAGCAGCACTGACAGAACTAATGAAAAACTGTTTTTT.

CDR3 residues: CASSPRGRLMSEFF. The CDR3 DNA sequence: TGTGCCAGCAGCCCTCGTGGGAGGCTGATGTCGGAGTTCTTC. This rearrangement joins TRBV6-1 to TRBJ2-1; D might be TRBD2 (6 bases). V was clipped by 6 bases and J by 14 bases, with 23 bases between them. CDR3 length: 14 residues. Germline V gene data show CDR1 as MNHNS and CDR2 as SASEGT.

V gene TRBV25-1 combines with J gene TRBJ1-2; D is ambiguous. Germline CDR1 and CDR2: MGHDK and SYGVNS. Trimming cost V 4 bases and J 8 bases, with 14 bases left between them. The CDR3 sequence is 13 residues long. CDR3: CASSALMGVGYTF. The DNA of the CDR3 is TGTGCCAGCAGTGCACTTATGGGCGTGGGCTACACCTTC.

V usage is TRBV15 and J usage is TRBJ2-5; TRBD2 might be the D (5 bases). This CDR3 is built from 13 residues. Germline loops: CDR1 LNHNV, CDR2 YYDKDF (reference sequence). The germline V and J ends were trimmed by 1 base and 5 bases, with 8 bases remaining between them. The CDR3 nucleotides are TGTGCCACCAGCAGAGTGACGGGGGAGACCCAGTACTTC. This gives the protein CATSRVTGETQYF.

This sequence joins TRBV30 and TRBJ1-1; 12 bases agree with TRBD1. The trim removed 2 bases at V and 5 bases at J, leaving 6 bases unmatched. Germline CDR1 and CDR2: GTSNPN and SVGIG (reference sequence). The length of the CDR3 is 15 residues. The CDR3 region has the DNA TGTGCCTGGAGTTGGGGACAGGGGGCGAAAACTGAAGCTTTCTTT. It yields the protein CAWSWGQGAKTEAFF.

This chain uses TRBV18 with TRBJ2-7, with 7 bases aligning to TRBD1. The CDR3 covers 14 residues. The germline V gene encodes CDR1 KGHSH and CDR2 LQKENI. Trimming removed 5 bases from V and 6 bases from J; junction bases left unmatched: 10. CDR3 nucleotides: TGTGCCAGCTCAACAGACAGGGCCTCAAGCGAGCAGTACTTC. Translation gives CASSTDRASSEQYF.

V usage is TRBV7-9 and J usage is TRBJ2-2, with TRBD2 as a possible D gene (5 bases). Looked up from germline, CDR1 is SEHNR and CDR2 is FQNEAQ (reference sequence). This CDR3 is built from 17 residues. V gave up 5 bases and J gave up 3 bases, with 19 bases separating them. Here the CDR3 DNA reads TGTGCCAGCAGCCGGATCCCAGCCGGGGAAGACACCGGGGAGCTGTTTTTT. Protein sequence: CASSRIPAGEDTGELFF.

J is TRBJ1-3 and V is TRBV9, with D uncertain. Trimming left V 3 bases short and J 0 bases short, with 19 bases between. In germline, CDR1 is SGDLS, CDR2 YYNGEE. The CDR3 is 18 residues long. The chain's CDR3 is CASSGGWAKITSGNTIYF. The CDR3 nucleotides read TGTGCCAGCAGCGGTGGTTGGGCAAAAATTACCTCTGGAAACACCATATATTTT.

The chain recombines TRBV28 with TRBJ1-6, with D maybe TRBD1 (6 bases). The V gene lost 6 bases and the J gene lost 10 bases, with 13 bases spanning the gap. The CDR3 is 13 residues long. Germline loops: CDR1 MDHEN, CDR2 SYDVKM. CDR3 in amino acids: CASSPGVGSPLHF. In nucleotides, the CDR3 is TGTGCCAGCAGCCCAGGGGTCGGGTCACCCCTCCACTTT.

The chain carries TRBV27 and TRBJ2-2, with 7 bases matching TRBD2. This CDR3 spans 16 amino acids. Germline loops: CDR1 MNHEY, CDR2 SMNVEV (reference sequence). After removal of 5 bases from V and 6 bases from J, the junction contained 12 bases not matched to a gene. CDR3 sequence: CASSPSGRARAGELFF. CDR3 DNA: TGTGCCAGCAGTCCATCAGGGAGGGCTCGTGCCGGGGAGCTGTTTTTT.

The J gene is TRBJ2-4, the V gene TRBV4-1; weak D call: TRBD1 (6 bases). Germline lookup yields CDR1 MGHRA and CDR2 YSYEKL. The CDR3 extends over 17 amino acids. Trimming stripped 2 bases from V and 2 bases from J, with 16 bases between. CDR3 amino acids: CASSQPDSQTTKNIQYF. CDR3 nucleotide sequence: TGCGCCAGCAGCCAACCGGACAGCCAGACGACCAAAAACATTCAGTACTTC.